These 26 T cell receptor beta chains came from one sample sequenced in a study of T cells after posttransplantation cyclophosphamide. TCRdb's copy holds only in-frame clones and misses some; the assay was immunoSEQ multiplex PCR. The repertoire holds roughly 30,000 clones, with roughly 90% as singletons. The naive gate required viable CD3+CD4+ or CD3+CD8+ cells with CCR7+CD45RA+CD45RO-CD95-CD27+CD28+ phenotype. The sequencing sample was made of naive CD4+ T cells sorted from blood. The source is a man in his thirties or forties in good health and a related stem cell transplant donor.

J is TRBJ1-2 and V is TRBV5-4; 7 nucleotides align to TRBD1. The CDR3 runs to 18 residues. Germline V gene sequence: CDR1 SGHNT, CDR2 YYREEE (reference sequence). The V and J ends lost 4 bases and 1 base, in that order; junction bases with no gene match: 16. The CDR3 protein is CASSRDRVARLDNYGYTF. In DNA, the CDR3 is TGTGCCAGCAGCCGTGACAGGGTGGCGCGGTTGGATAACTATGGCTACACCTTC.

The V and J genes are TRBV5-4 and TRBJ2-5; a possible D gene is TRBD1 (6 bases). V was clipped by 3 bases and J by 2 bases, with 8 bases between them. Germline lookup yields CDR1 SGHNT and CDR2 YYREEE (reference sequence). CDR3 length: 13 residues. CDR3 nucleotides: TGTGCCAGCAGCTCACAGGGACAAGAGACCCAGTACTTC. Amino acids: CASSSQGQETQYF.

The chain has TRBV4-2 and TRBJ2-2; a possible D gene is TRBD1 (6 bases). Germline CDR1 LGHNA, CDR2 YNFKEQ. The CDR3 is made up of 17 amino acids. V lost 0 bases and J 4 bases, leaving 15 bases between the germline ends. CDR3 DNA: TGTGCCAGCAGCCAAGATATGGCAGGGGATCGCACCGGGGAGCTGTTTTTT. It translates to CASSQDMAGDRTGELFF.

This chain joins TRBV27 and TRBJ2-2; TRBD1 aligns across 9 bases. Germline lookup yields CDR1 MNHEY and CDR2 SMNVEV (reference sequence). CDR3 length: 16 residues. Germline trimming cut 5 bases from V and 1 base from J; bases unmatched to any gene: 5. The CDR3 is CASSPQGQGNTGELFF. CDR3 sequence (DNA): TGTGCCAGCAGTCCCCAGGGACAGGGGAACACCGGGGAGCTGTTTTTT.

The chain combines TRBV15 with TRBJ2-1; D is undetermined. V was trimmed by 0 bases and J by 0 bases, leaving 6 bases between them. The CDR3 extends over 15 amino acids. Germline values: CDR1 LNHNV, CDR2 YYDKDF (reference sequence). CDR3: CATSRDPVSYNEQFF. The CDR3 coding sequence is TGTGCCACCAGCAGAGATCCAGTCTCCTACAATGAGCAGTTCTTC.

This chain joins TRBV6-6 and TRBJ2-7; a possible D gene is TRBD2 (5 bases). V lost 7 bases, J lost 1 base, and 8 bases lay in between. CDR3 size: 12 residues. Germline CDR1 is MNHNY and CDR2 is SVGAGI (reference sequence). CDR3 coding DNA: TGTGCCAGCAAAGGCGGGTCCTACGAGCAGTACTTC. Translation: CASKGGSYEQYF.

V is TRBV5-1 and J is TRBJ1-1; D possibly corresponds to TRBD1 (5 bases). The ends were cut back, 4 bases at V and 6 bases at J, with 16 bases in the middle. The CDR3 is made up of 14 amino acids. From germline, CDR1 is SGHRS and CDR2 YFSETQ. CDR3 sequence (DNA): TGCGCCAGCAGCGGGGGGTTGGTGGGAGCTGAAGCTTTCTTT. Its protein is CASSGGLVGAEAFF.

The chain is built from TRBV11-2 and TRBJ1-5; D possibly corresponds to TRBD1 (6 bases). Germline-derived CDR1 and CDR2 are SGHAT and FQNNGV. Trimming cost V 5 bases and J 4 bases, with 15 bases left between them. This CDR3 is built from 15 residues. CDR3: CASSVGRGPNQPQHF. The CDR3 nucleotides read TGTGCCAGCAGCGTCGGCAGGGGACCAAATCAGCCCCAGCATTTT. The full variable domain, in which reference TRBV11-2 and TRBJ1-5 provide the parts outside the CDR3, is EAGVAQSPRYKIIEKRQSVAFWCNPISGHATLYWYQQILGQGPKLLIQFQNNGVVDDSQLPKDRFSAERLKGVDSTLKIQPAKLEDSAVYLCASSVGRGPNQPQHFGDGTRLSIL.

About this clone: Germline is not matched at one junction end, which may reflect a read error. The chain links TRBV13 to TRBJ2-3; D is undetermined. The CDR3 spans 15 residues. Germline CDR1 is PRHDT and CDR2 is FYEKMQ (reference sequence). The chain's CDR3 is CASSLDQRPTNTQYF. The CDR3, as DNA: TGTGCCAGCAGCTTAGACCAGCGACCCACAAATACGCAGTATTTT.

In DNA form, the CDR3 reads TGTGCCAGCAGCGAAGACAGTCTCTCTGGGGCCAACGTCCTGACTTTC. Translated: CASSEDSLSGANVLTF. V and J are TRBV13 and TRBJ2-6; tentatively, D is TRBD1 (5 bases). This CDR3 is 16 amino acids long. Trimming shortened V by 5 bases and J by 0 bases, and 11 bases separated the two germline ends. Germline V gene sequence: CDR1 PRHDT, CDR2 FYEKMQ (reference sequence).

This clone occurred once. The J gene is TRBJ1-4, the V gene TRBV15, with TRBD1 as a possible D gene (5 bases). Trimming cost V 0 bases and J 4 bases, with 9 bases left between them. This CDR3 region has 15 residues. In germline, CDR1 is LNHNV, CDR2 YYDKDF (reference sequence). CDR3 sequence reads: CATSRERQFNEKLFF. Here the CDR3 DNA reads TGTGCCACCAGCAGAGAACGACAGTTTAATGAAAAACTGTTTTTT.

The gene calls are TRBV5-1 and TRBJ1-2; no clear D. The CDR3 is 15 residues long. Looked up from germline, CDR1 is SGHRS and CDR2 is YFSETQ. Trimming shortened V by 1 base and J by 3 bases, and 13 bases separated the two germline ends. CDR3 protein: CASSLLPRSHYGYTF. Written as DNA, the CDR3 is TGCGCCAGCAGCTTGCTCCCCCGGAGTCACTATGGCTACACCTTC.

V usage is TRBV7-2 and J usage is TRBJ2-6, with 13 bases identical to TRBD2. Trimming cost V 5 bases and J 0 bases; bases outside gene matches: 7. The CDR3 runs to 19 residues. The germline CDR1 and CDR2 sequences are SGHTA and FQGNSA. Written as DNA, the CDR3 is TGTGCCAGCAGCCAGAGGACTAGCGGGGGAATCTCTGGGGCCAACGTCCTGACTTTC. Protein product: CASSQRTSGGISGANVLTF.

The chain combines TRBV5-5 with TRBJ2-1, with 8 bases fitting TRBD2. The CDR3 spans 13 residues. Germline CDR1 reads SGHKS; CDR2 reads YYEKEE (reference sequence). With V trimmed by 2 bases and J by 10 bases, 5 bases remained unmatched. This chain's CDR3 is CASSFSGVLEQFF. Here the CDR3 DNA reads TGTGCCAGCAGCTTTAGCGGGGTTTTAGAGCAGTTCTTC.

The CDR3 loop is CASSYRRGVTGELFF. The CDR3 nucleotides read TGTGCCAGCAGTTACCGGCGGGGGGTCACCGGGGAGCTGTTTTTT. The V and J genes are TRBV6-5 and TRBJ2-2, with 8 nucleotides matching TRBD2. The CDR3 extends over 15 amino acids. The junction had 3 bases not matched to a gene; V was cut back by 2 bases and J by 4 bases. Per germline, CDR1 MNHEY and CDR2 SVGAGI.

The chain joins TRBV2 to TRBJ1-6; D is ambiguous. Deletions cut 2 bases from V and 5 bases from J, with 7 bases between. From germline, CDR1 is SNHLY and CDR2 FYNNEI. This CDR3 comprises 14 residues. The CDR3: CASSEMADNSPLHF. The DNA for the CDR3 is TGTGCCAGCAGTGAAATGGCAGATAATTCACCCCTCCACTTT.

The rearrangement uses TRBV19 and TRBJ2-2; weak D call: TRBD1 (6 bases). V was pared by 6 bases and J by 1 base, with 12 bases between. There are 15 residues in the CDR3. Per germline, CDR1 LNHDA and CDR2 SQIVND (reference sequence). Written as DNA, the CDR3 is TGTGCCAGTAGATTAGGGGGAATGAACACCGGGGAGCTGTTTTTT. Protein product: CASRLGGMNTGELFF.

The rearrangement links TRBV7-9 to TRBJ2-1; D possibly corresponds to TRBD2 (7 bases). This CDR3 is 15 amino acids long. In germline, CDR1 is SEHNR, CDR2 FQNEAQ (reference sequence). Trimming removed 5 bases at V and 7 bases at J, with 18 bases between. In DNA form, the CDR3 reads TGTGCCAGCAGCGGGAGGGGGGGTTGGTCGAATGAGCAGTTCTTC. Translated, it gives CASSGRGGWSNEQFF.

The rearrangement uses TRBV10-3 and TRBJ1-3; 8 bases align to TRBD1. The CDR3 has 17 amino acids. The V gene's germline CDR1 is ENHRY and CDR2 SYGVKD. The V and J ends lost 6 bases and 2 bases, in that order; junction bases with no gene match: 12. CDR3 residues: CAISGQGGTHPGNTIYF. In DNA form, the CDR3 reads TGTGCCATCAGCGGACAGGGAGGGACCCACCCTGGAAACACCATATATTTT.

This clone was detected only once. The chain uses TRBV9 and TRBJ1-2, with D perhaps TRBD1 (5 bases). Trimming took off 4 bases at V and 8 bases at J, with 21 bases between the two ends. From germline, CDR1 is SGDLS and CDR2 YYNGEE. This CDR3 has 15 residues. The CDR3: CASSPSSGGGRGYTF. The CDR3 DNA follows: TGTGCCAGCAGCCCGTCTTCGGGGGGGGGACGAGGCTACACCTTC.

In its sample, this clone was seen once. The V gene is TRBV7-3, the J gene TRBJ2-2; D gene unclear. The CDR3 runs 13 residues. The V gene's germline CDR1 is SGHTA and CDR2 FQGTGA. With 5 bases removed from V and 0 bases from J, the gap between germline ends came to 4 bases. The CDR3 nucleotides are TGTGCCAGCAGCCTCCCGAACACCGGGGAGCTGTTTTTT. Translating it yields CASSLPNTGELFF. Together with reference TRBV7-3 and TRBJ2-2, the CDR3 gives the full variable domain: GAGVSQTPSNKVTEKGKYVELRCDPISGHTALYWYRQSLGQGPEFLIYFQGTGAADDSGLPNDRFFAVRPEGSVSTLKIQRTERGDSAVYLCASSLPNTGELFFGEGSRLTVL.

This chain joins TRBV6-5 and TRBJ2-3, with 13 positions matching TRBD2. This CDR3 has 13 amino acids. With V trimmed by 7 bases and J by 11 bases, 6 bases remained unmatched. Germline V gene sequence: CDR1 MNHEY, CDR2 SVGAGI. The CDR3 region is CASTRGTSGVQYF. CDR3 nucleotide sequence: TGTGCCAGCACCCGAGGGACTAGCGGGGTGCAGTATTTT.

The rearrangement uses TRBV15 and TRBJ2-7; D remains ambiguous. From germline, CDR1 is LNHNV and CDR2 YYDKDF (reference sequence). V was cut by 3 bases and J by 0 bases, with 12 bases left in between. The CDR3 contains 15 residues. CDR3 sequence reads: CATSSRANPSYEQYF. The CDR3 DNA reads TGTGCCACCAGCAGCCGAGCGAATCCCTCCTACGAGCAGTACTTC. The full variable domain, in which reference TRBV15 and TRBJ2-7 provide the parts outside the CDR3, is DAMVIQNPRYQVTQFGKPVTLSCSQTLNHNVMYWYQQKSSQAPKLLFHYYDKDFNNEADTPDNFQSRRPNTSFCFLDIRSPGLGDTAMYLCATSSRANPSYEQYFGPGTRLTVT.

The J gene is TRBJ1-2, the V gene TRBV10-2, with D unresolved. From germline, CDR1 is WSHSY and CDR2 SAAADI. V dropped 0 bases and J dropped 7 bases, with 12 bases sitting between them. The CDR3 loop spans 14 amino acids. CDR3 sequence reads: CASSESNRVSGYTF. CDR3 nucleotide sequence: TGCGCCAGCAGTGAGTCGAATCGGGTTAGTGGCTACACCTTC.

The rearrangement uses TRBV18 and TRBJ2-3; 10 bases map to TRBD2. J lost 0 bases, V lost 3 bases, and 3 bases had no gene match. Germline values: CDR1 KGHSH, CDR2 LQKENI. The CDR3 has 16 residues. The CDR3 here is CASSPVSGGSTDTQYF. CDR3 nucleotides: TGTGCCAGCTCACCGGTTAGCGGGGGGAGCACAGATACGCAGTATTTT.

The chain uses TRBV5-1 and TRBJ2-6, with 9 bases that match TRBD1. Trimming removed 4 bases from V and 0 bases from J; junction bases left unmatched: 8. Germline assignment: CDR1 SGHRS and CDR2 YFSETQ. CDR3 size: 18 residues. The CDR3 DNA is TGCGCCAGCAGCCCGACCGGGACAGGGACCTCTGGGGCCAACGTCCTGACTTTC. As protein: CASSPTGTGTSGANVLTF.